These T cell receptor beta chains were read from a single sample in a study of CD8 T cells in ankylosing spondylitis. TCRdb called the 5' RACE reads again in MiXCR, with one record for every CDR3 protein. The sample contains 36,000 or so distinct CDR3 sequences, over 5.5% of which appear only once. Sample: blood, either unsorted or a sorted T cell fraction (not recorded which). The receptors were sampled from a male donor with ankylosing spondylitis or in good health (not recorded which). Both conserved end residues are part of each CDR3. Fields, in order: V gene, D gene, J gene, clone size, CDR3 DNA, CDR3 protein. A D gene is named only where the DNA matches it firmly. Not every row has a clone size; where given, it reads once, few, many or a size class.

>TRBV24-1|.|TRBJ2-6|many
TGTGCCACCAGTCGTGCTACTGGGGCCAACGTCCTGACTTTC
CATSRATGANVLTF
>TRBV5-5|.|TRBJ2-7|many
TGTGCCAGCAGCCCTACAAACCCCTACGAGCAGTACTTC
CASSPTNPYEQYF
>TRBV7-3|.|TRBJ2-2|many
TGTGCCAGCAGCTTAAGTGTGGCGGGAACCGGGGAGCTGTTTTTT
CASSLSVAGTGELFF
>TRBV9|.|TRBJ1-1|many
TGTGCCAGCAGCGTAGGCGGGTTCATGAACACTGAAGCTTTCTTT
CASSVGGFMNTEAFF
>TRBV5-6|TRBD1|TRBJ2-7|many
TGTGCCAGCAGTGGGAAAGGACAGGGTGTGTACGAGCAGTACTTC
CASSGKGQGVYEQYF
>TRBV12-3/TRBV12-4|TRBD2|TRBJ2-1|many
TGTGCCAGCAGTCCTTCTAGCGGGAGCTCCTACAATGAGCAGTTCTTC
CASSPSSGSSYNEQFF
>TRBV7-9|TRBD1|TRBJ2-7|many
TGTGCCAGCAGCTTGGGACAGGAGTCCTACGAGCAGTACTTC
CASSLGQESYEQYF
>TRBV20-1|TRBD2|TRBJ2-1|many
TGCAGTGCTGACGGACTAGCGGGGGGCTGGAATGAGCAGTTCTTC
CSADGLAGGWNEQFF
>TRBV29-1|TRBD2|TRBJ2-3|many
TGCAGCGTTGAAGCTAGCGGAACAGATACGCAGTATTTT
CSVEASGTDTQYF
>TRBV7-1|.|TRBJ2-2|.
TGTGCCAGGGGCCTTGGGCTGAACACCGGGGAGCTGTTTTTT
CARGLGLNTGELFF
>TRBV3-1|.|TRBJ2-3|many
TGTGCCAGCAGCCAAGATTGGAGGGGTCATACGCAGTATTTT
CASSQDWRGHTQYF
>TRBV2|TRBD2|TRBJ2-7|many
TGTGCCAGCAGTTGGACTAGCGGAACCTACGAGCAGTACTTC
CASSWTSGTYEQYF
>TRBV11-1|TRBD2|TRBJ2-1|many
TGTGCCACCGGGATGGCTAGCGGGGGGGCACTGCCCTACAATGAGCAGTTCTTC
CATGMASGGALPYNEQFF
>TRBV4-3|.|TRBJ2-7|.
TGCGCCAGCAGCCAAGGACGGACAGACTACGAGCAGTACTTC
CASSQGRTDYEQYF
>TRBV9|.|TRBJ2-7|many
TGTGCCAGCAGCGTAACCTATGGGGGGACCGAGCAGTACTTC
CASSVTYGGTEQYF
>TRBV20-1|.|TRBJ2-7|many
TGCAGTGCTAGTTCGTCGTACGCCTACGAGCAGTACTTC
CSASSSYAYEQYF
>TRBV15|.|TRBJ2-2|many
TGTGCCACCTCAAGGGACTTCAACACCGGGGAGCTGTTTTTT
CATSRDFNTGELFF
>TRBV25-1|.|TRBJ1-3|many
TGTGCCAGCAGTCATGGACAGAACTCTGGAAACACCATATATTTT
CASSHGQNSGNTIYF
>TRBV24-1|TRBD2|TRBJ2-4|many
TGTGCCACCAGTGGAACCGGGACTAGTGTAGACATTCAGTACTTC
CATSGTGTSVDIQYF
>TRBV20-1|.|TRBJ1-1|many
TGCAGTGCCCCGCGGAGCTTGAACACTGAAGCTTTCTTT
CSAPRSLNTEAFF
>TRBV11-2|TRBD1|TRBJ2-6|many
TGTGCCAGCAGCTTTCTAAGGTCGGGACAGGTTATCTCTGGGGCCAACGTCCTGACTTTC
CASSFLRSGQVISGANVLTF
>TRBV12-3/TRBV12-4|TRBD2|TRBJ2-1|many
TGTGCCAGCAGTTTAATAAGAGGGTGGGGGGGGAATGAGCAGTTCTTC
CASSLIRGWGGNEQFF
>TRBV5-1|TRBD1|TRBJ2-5|many
TGCGCCAGCAGCCTCAGGGGGACGGGGGAGACCCAGTACTTC
CASSLRGTGETQYF
>TRBV5-1|.|TRBJ2-3|many
TGCGCCAGCAGCTTGGGGGTGACGGGAGCAACAGATACGCAGTATTTT
CASSLGVTGATDTQYF
>TRBV6-5|TRBD2|TRBJ2-1|many
TGTGCCAGCAGTTCCCGACTAGCGGGAGGTGGTAATGAGCAGTTCTTC
CASSSRLAGGGNEQFF
>TRBV20-1|.|TRBJ2-1|many
TGCAGTGCTACCCCCCCCGGGACATTTAATGAGCAGTTCTTC
CSATPPGTFNEQFF
>TRBV24-1|.|TRBJ1-2|many
TGTGCCACCAGTGAAACGGTTAACTATGGCTACACCTTC
CATSETVNYGYTF
>TRBV3-1|.|TRBJ2-7|many
TGTGCCAGCCAGGACAGCTCCTACGAGCAGTACTTC
CASQDSSYEQYF
>TRBV3-1|.|TRBJ2-1|few
TGTGCCAGCAGTCGGGGTGGATCCTACAATGAGCAGTTCTTC
CASSRGGSYNEQFF
>TRBV3-1|.|TRBJ1-1|many
TGTGCCAGCAGCCAAATACGAGGGGGCACTGAAGCTTTCTTT
CASSQIRGGTEAFF
>TRBV5-1|TRBD2|TRBJ2-5|many
TGCGCCAGCAGGTTCGCCGGGCTAGCGGGGCGGTACCAAGAGACCCAGTACTTC
CASRFAGLAGRYQETQYF
>TRBV28|.|TRBJ1-4|many
TGTGCCAGCAGCCGCGGGGGCGCTGGGGATAACGAAAAACTGTTTTTT
CASSRGGAGDNEKLFF
>TRBV4-1|.|TRBJ1-5|medium-sized
TGCGCCAGCAGCCAAGTGGGGGCGCGACAGCCCCAGCATTTT
CASSQVGARQPQHF
>TRBV25-1|.|TRBJ2-5|many
TGTGCCAGCAGTGAATGGGGGAGGGAGACCCAGTACTTC
CASSEWGRETQYF
>TRBV5-1|.|TRBJ1-5|many
TGCGCCAGCAGCTTGTTCATCCGGGGAGGCAATCAGCCCCAGCATTTT
CASSLFIRGGNQPQHF
>TRBV3-1|.|TRBJ1-4|many
TGTGCCAGCAGCCAAGGTGGGCATCGGGAAAAACTGTTTTTT
CASSQGGHREKLFF
>TRBV5-1|TRBD2|TRBJ2-5|.
TGCGCCAGCAGCATCGATAGTGGACTAGCGGGAGAATTCGGAGAGACCCAGTACTTC
CASSIDSGLAGEFGETQYF
>TRBV3-1|.|TRBJ1-1|many
TGTGCCAGCAGCCCAGGGTGGGGCGAACGGGATGAAGCTTTCTTT
CASSPGWGERDEAFF
>TRBV19|TRBD1|TRBJ2-1|many
TGTGCCAGTAGTGCGACAGGGGGCGCCTACAATGAGCAGTTCTTC
CASSATGGAYNEQFF
>TRBV7-2|TRBD2|TRBJ2-1|many
TGTGCCAGCAGCCTAAGATCACTAGCGGGGGCGCCGCGTGAGCAGTTCTTC
CASSLRSLAGAPREQFF
>TRBV20-1|.|TRBJ1-6|.
TGCAGTGCTAGTTTATCCAGGGAGTACCCATATAATTCACCCCTCCACTTT
CSASLSREYPYNSPLHF
>TRBV12-3/TRBV12-4|.|TRBJ1-1|many
TGTGCCAGCAGTTTAAAAGTGGTTCCTGAAGCTTTCTTT
CASSLKVVPEAFF
>TRBV11-2|.|TRBJ2-2|many
TGTGCCAGCAACCCCTTCGAGGGGGACACCGGGGAGCTGTTTTTT
CASNPFEGDTGELFF
>TRBV5-1|.|TRBJ2-1|many
TGCGCCAGCACCCCCGGTTCTGAAGAATATGAGCAGTTCTTC
CASTPGSEEYEQFF
>TRBV7-9|.|TRBJ2-1|many
TGTGCCAGCAGCTTAGGGCAGAACAATGAGCAGTTCTTC
CASSLGQNNEQFF
>TRBV12-3/TRBV12-4|TRBD1|TRBJ1-5|.
TGTACCTGCAGTTTAGCAACAGGGACAGTCCCTTCCAAGAATCAGCCCCAGCATTTT
CTCSLATGTVPSKNQPQHF
>TRBV28|.|TRBJ1-5|many
TGTGCCAGCAGTTCGTTCAAGATTAGCAATCAGCCCCAGCATTTT
CASSSFKISNQPQHF
>TRBV7-2|.|TRBJ1-2|many
TGTGCCAGCGGGCAAATAGGGAGCAGGGCAGGCGGCTACACCTTC
CASGQIGSRAGGYTF